Listed below are T cell receptor beta chains from one sample, sequenced in a study of blood T cell repertoires in COVID-19. The repertoire was sequenced with immunoSEQ multiplex PCR; TCRdb's copy has only in-frame clones and lacks some. The data hold about 110,000 clones, with 55% to 75% observed a single time. The specimen sequenced was peripheral blood. These receptor sequences come from a woman in her forties with acute or convalescent COVID-19. CDR3s include the opening cysteine and the closing phenylalanine or tryptophan.

>TRBV7-2|TRBJ2-7
CASSQTGTGVYEQYF
>TRBV5-1|TRBJ1-1
CASSYTRGYESYTEAFF
>TRBV5-5|TRBJ1-1
CASSLGSGLGEAFF
>TRBV4-3|TRBJ2-3
CASSQRGRRTDTQYF
>TRBV28|TRBJ1-2
CASSFAQGLGGYTF
>TRBV6-1|TRBJ2-7
CASSELHLGPYEQYF
>TRBV20-1|TRBJ2-1
CSASSGVVDNEQFF
>TRBV10-3|TRBJ2-7
CAISDVSSYEQYF
>TRBV4-3|TRBJ2-7
CASSQGGTGGTDGYEQYF
>TRBV5-4|TRBJ2-2
CASSLASRANTGELFF
>TRBV2|TRBJ1-5
CASSGQGGNQPQHF
>TRBV11-2|TRBJ2-3
CASSFDHPSGGLTDTQYF
>TRBV18|TRBJ1-4
CASSPRQPSTNEKLFF
>TRBV19|TRBJ2-5
CAAAGNRQETQYF
>TRBV24-1|TRBJ2-3
CATSVDGGGTDTQYF
>TRBV6-6|TRBJ1-4
CASSYEGRSREKLFF
>TRBV5-1|TRBJ2-2
CASSLGQTGELFF
>TRBV7-3|TRBJ2-2
CASTHGAGELFF
>TRBV18|TRBJ1-5
CASSPETGYNQPQHF
>TRBV2|TRBJ1-5
CASSVVNQPQHF
>TRBV10-1|TRBJ1-4
CASSGGREGKLFF
>TRBV5-1|TRBJ2-3
CASSLTAGTDTQYF
>TRBV25-1|TRBJ2-7
CASSVDRGSYEQYF
>TRBV29-1|TRBJ2-1
CSVERGGDNEQFF
>TRBV6-4|TRBJ1-4
CASSEVGATTNEKLFF
>TRBV29-1|TRBJ1-2
CSVENAGGRYTF
>TRBV5-1|TRBJ2-1
CASSPDRGNGEQFF
>TRBV5-1|TRBJ2-2
CASSFGGPANTGELFF
>TRBV5-1|TRBJ2-5
CASSLGGGRFQETQYF
>TRBV3-1/TRBV3-2|TRBJ2-5
CASSQFAAKETQYF
>TRBV6-2/TRBV6-3|TRBJ1-2
CASSYLLANYGYTF
>TRBV20-1|TRBJ2-3
CSAGATDTQYF
>TRBV6-5|TRBJ1-5
CASSRELNQPQHF
>TRBV12-3/TRBV12-4|TRBJ2-7
CASRGGAEQYF
>TRBV12-3/TRBV12-4|TRBJ1-5
CASSFGFNQPQHF
>TRBV30|TRBJ2-7
CAWRGQGIHEQYF
>TRBV20-1|TRBJ1-2
CSANAGRSYTF
>TRBV5-6|TRBJ1-1
CASSFEEVATEAFF
>TRBV11-2|TRBJ2-5
CASSLDIGPQGTQYF
>TRBV9|TRBJ2-5
CASSVSGLAGETQYF
>TRBV19|TRBJ1-1
CASSIVGEVTEAFF
>TRBV7-2|TRBJ2-7
CASSPTSGGANEQYF
>TRBV2|TRBJ1-3
CASSQLTSGNTIYF
>TRBV6-5|TRBJ2-7
CASTRAPYEQYF